The following is a TCR beta chain sequence with its context. This sample was taken from a study of identical twins. With template switching, a universal primer site was added, and the cDNA carried unique molecular identifiers. TCRdb re-called the 5' RACE reads with MiXCR, one entry per CDR3 protein. The sample lists about 530,000 distinct CDR3 sequences, around 20% occurring once. V gave up 4 bases and J gave up 5 bases; unmatched junction bases: 7. The CDR3 length is 15 residues. Looked up from germline, CDR1 is SNHLY and CDR2 is FYNNEI. The same sample was also used in a study of yellow fever vaccine responses in identical twins.

Sequenced: CD4+ T cells sorted from blood. This clonotype was obtained from a woman between 18 and 30 years old in good health. This sequence joins TRBV2 and TRBJ2-1; 8 nucleotides match TRBD2. CDR3 nucleotides: TGTGCCAGCAGTGGGGGAAGCGGGGGCCACAATGAGCAGTTCTTC. Amino acid sequence: CASSGGSGGHNEQFF.